These T cell receptor beta chains were read from a single sample in a study of blood T cell repertoires in COVID-19. Clones were sequenced by immunoSEQ multiplex PCR, and TCRdb holds only the in-frame ones, with some missing. Here the sample spans about 330,000 clones, roughly 88% being singletons. Specimen: peripheral blood. Receptors were obtained from a woman aged 50 to 65 with active or convalescent COVID-19. The CDR3 runs from the conserved cysteine through the conserved F or W. The D gene is left open where the match is weak. Clone size is shown for a subset of rows, as once, few, many or a class of expanded clone.

CDR3 | DNA | size | J | V | D
CASSQLQGSLGQFF | TGTGCCAGCAGCCAACTACAGGGTTCTTTGGGGCAGTTCTTC | few | TRBJ2-1 | TRBV3-1/TRBV3-2 | NA
CASSFGAGGPTGELFF | TGTGCCAGCAGCTTTGGAGCGGGGGGACCCACCGGGGAGCTGTTTTTT | NA | TRBJ2-2 | TRBV7-2 | TRBD2
CASSPGNYQPQHF | TGTGCCAGCAGCCCGGGAAATTATCAGCCCCAGCATTTT | NA | TRBJ1-5 | TRBV3-1/TRBV3-2 | NA
CASSPGSAGNYGYTF | TGTGCCAGCAGTCCGGGATCCGCGGGTAACTATGGCTACACCTTC | few | TRBJ1-2 | TRBV28 | NA
CAISESLEGTDTQYF | TGTGCCATCAGTGAGTCGTTGGAGGGTACAGATACGCAGTATTTT | NA | TRBJ2-3 | TRBV10-3 | NA
CASSSAGSSYEQYF | TGTGCCAGCAGCTCGGCAGGGTCCTCCTACGAGCAGTACTTC | NA | TRBJ2-7 | TRBV7-9 | NA
CASRASGGAWNEQFF | TGTGCCAGCAGAGCTAGCGGGGGGGCATGGAATGAGCAGTTCTTC | NA | TRBJ2-1 | TRBV6-5 | TRBD2
CASSSAWTGRDRTQYF | TGTGCCAGCAGCTCCGCCTGGACAGGGAGAGATCGGACCCAGTACTTC | once | TRBJ2-5 | TRBV5-5 | TRBD1
CSVEGQPSANYGYTF | TGCAGCGTTGAAGGACAGCCGTCTGCTAACTATGGCTACACCTTC | NA | TRBJ1-2 | TRBV29-1 | NA
CASSYGRVEYSPLHF | TGTGCCAGCAGTTACGGCAGGGTAGAATACTCACCCCTCCACTTT | once | TRBJ1-6 | TRBV6-2/TRBV6-3 | NA
CASKASGGWNEQFF | TGTGCCAGCAAGGCTAGCGGGGGGTGGAATGAGCAGTTCTTC | once | TRBJ2-1 | TRBV25-1 | TRBD2
CAGAGTGAYEQYF | TGTGCCGGGGCGGGGACAGGGGCGTACGAGCAGTACTTC | NA | TRBJ2-7 | TRBV2 | TRBD1
CASSFLGQQETQYF | TGTGCCAGCAGTTTTCTCGGACAGCAAGAGACCCAGTACTTC | NA | TRBJ2-5 | TRBV27 | NA
CSVVDPVAVQYF | TGCAGCGTTGTAGACCCGGTAGCTGTGCAGTACTTC | NA | TRBJ2-7 | TRBV29-1 | NA
CASSHTPGLRLDEQYF | TGTGCCAGCAGCCATACACCGGGACTACGTTTGGACGAGCAGTACTTC | NA | TRBJ2-7 | TRBV3-1/TRBV3-2 | TRBD2
CASSYPGLENTEAFF | TGTGCCAGCAGTTACCCGGGACTCGAGAACACTGAAGCTTTCTTT | once | TRBJ1-1 | TRBV6-5 | NA
CASSPLDRSYEQYF | TGTGCCAGCAGTCCGCTGGACAGGAGCTACGAGCAGTACTTC | NA | TRBJ2-7 | TRBV27 | TRBD1
CASSTTQTVLAKNIQYF | TGTGCCAGTAGCACAACACAGACAGTATTAGCCAAAAACATTCAGTACTTC | NA | TRBJ2-4 | TRBV19 | NA
CASSWGTGTNTEAFF | TGTGCCAGCAGTTGGGGGACAGGGACGAACACTGAAGCTTTCTTT | NA | TRBJ1-1 | TRBV27 | TRBD1
CANTRGGSEAFF | TGTGCCAACACCCGAGGTGGGTCTGAAGCTTTCTTT | NA | TRBJ1-1 | TRBV12-3/TRBV12-4 | NA
CASSFSVPGTDTQYF | TGTGCCAGCAGCTTTTCGGTGCCCGGCACAGATACGCAGTATTTT | NA | TRBJ2-3 | TRBV5-4 | NA
CASSQDRRIPPLHF | TGTGCCAGCAGCCAAGATCGGCGGATCCCACCCCTCCACTTT | few | TRBJ1-6 | TRBV3-1/TRBV3-2 | NA
CASSLSGTASYEQYF | TGTGCCAGCAGTTTATCGGGGACAGCCTCCTACGAGCAGTACTTC | NA | TRBJ2-7 | TRBV27 | TRBD1
CASSLLTGIVYEQYF | TGTGCCAGCAGCCTACTCACAGGGATAGTATACGAGCAGTACTTC | NA | TRBJ2-7 | TRBV11-1 | NA
CASSSPGVLYNEQFF | TGTGCCAGCAGTTCCCCGGGGGTCCTTTACAATGAGCAGTTCTTC | NA | TRBJ2-1 | TRBV28 | NA
CASSVFPGTSGGVGGELFF | TGTGCCAGCAGCGTATTCCCCGGGACTAGCGGGGGTGTTGGCGGGGAGCTGTTTTTT | NA | TRBJ2-2 | TRBV9 | TRBD2
CASSIDRGSAFF | TGTGCCAGCAGCATTGACAGGGGGTCAGCTTTCTTT | NA | TRBJ1-1 | TRBV7-2 | TRBD1
CASSPQYAGSGTEAFF | TGTGCCAGCTCACCTCAGTACGCAGGGTCGGGCACTGAAGCTTTCTTT | NA | TRBJ1-1 | TRBV18 | NA
CASSLGHNVGGELFF | TGTGCCAGCAGTCTGGGCCATAACGTTGGCGGGGAGCTGTTTTTT | NA | TRBJ2-2 | TRBV6-4 | NA
CATSDTTGNYGYTF | TGTGCCACCAGTGACACCACAGGGAACTATGGCTACACCTTC | NA | TRBJ1-2 | TRBV24-1 | NA
CASARDRNSNTEAFF | TGTGCCTCGGCACGGGACAGGAATAGTAACACTGAAGCTTTCTTT | NA | TRBJ1-1 | TRBV7-2 | TRBD1